This TCR beta chain emerged from a study of T cell responses to AZD1222 COVID-19 vaccine. Study results and caveats: Of the AZD1222 recipients, only 5 to 7 were seropositive at baseline. A mostly white British donor set with more females was recruited, and clonal diversity was possibly underestimated.

Worth noting for this clone: Its target is not known.

This CDR3 spans 15 amino acids. Germline assignment: CDR1 MGHRA and CDR2 YSYEKL. Deletions cut 0 bases from V and 4 bases from J, with 12 bases between. TCRdb's table, derived via immunoSEQ multiplex PCR, lists solely in-frame clones and lacks some. The table has 95,000 to 150,000 clones, 80% to 90% seen once. V is TRBV4-1 and J is TRBJ1-1, with D perhaps TRBD1 (6 bases). The origin of this receptor is an adult in good health. Material: peripheral blood, obtained on day 0 of MenACWY control vaccination. The CDR3 region is CASSQEDRRGTEAFF. CDR3 nucleotides: TGCGCCAGCAGCCAAGAAGACAGGAGGGGCACTGAAGCTTTCTTT.